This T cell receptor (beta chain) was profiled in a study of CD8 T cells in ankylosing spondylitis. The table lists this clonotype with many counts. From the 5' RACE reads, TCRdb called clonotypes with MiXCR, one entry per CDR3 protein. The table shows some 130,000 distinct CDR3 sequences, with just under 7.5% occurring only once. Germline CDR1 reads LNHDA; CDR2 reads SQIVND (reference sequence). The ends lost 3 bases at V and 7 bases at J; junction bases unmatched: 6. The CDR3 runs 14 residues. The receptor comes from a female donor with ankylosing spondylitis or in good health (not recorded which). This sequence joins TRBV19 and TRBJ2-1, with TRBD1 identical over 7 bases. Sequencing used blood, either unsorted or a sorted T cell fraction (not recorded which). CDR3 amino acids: CASSITGDRNEQFF. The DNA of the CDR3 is TGTGCCAGTAGTATCACAGGGGATCGAAATGAGCAGTTCTTC.